Below, 18 T cell receptor beta chains from the same sample are listed, as sequenced in a study of Graves' ophthalmopathy and Graves' hyperthyroidism (dated by TCRdb to the late 2010s). Sequenced using an Illumina HiSeq 2000. TCR beta CDR3 regions were amplified from RNA transcripts for repertoire sequencing. The first round was an RT-PCR using HTBI primers with the Qiagen OneStep RT-PCR kit, and this first round was followed by a second-round multiplex PCR, then size selection and purification. Clones were called with MiXCR by TCRdb after fastp trimmed the public reads at Q25, and only in-frame beta chains were retained. Entries that share a CDR3 protein sequence are merged under the most common genes and DNA. The sample table holds roughly 410,000 distinct CDR3 sequences, of which over 15% were seen once. The top ten clones comprise roughly 7% of the sample. What was sequenced was peripheral blood. The source of these receptors is a woman between 18 and 29 years old with stable Graves' hyperthyroidism. Donor details come from another sample of the same person, matched by shared clones.

This clonotype was seen at least ten times. CDR3 nucleotides: TGTGCCATCGGGACAGCCTACGAGCAGTACTTC. Amino acid sequence: CAIGTAYEQYF. This chain joins TRBV6-1 and TRBJ2-7; 7 bases match TRBD1. There are 11 residues in the CDR3. CDR1 and CDR2 from the germline V gene are MNHNS and SASEGT. J lost 2 bases, V lost 10 bases, and 2 bases had no gene match.

This clonotype was observed many times. The chain links TRBV25-1 to TRBJ2-4, with D perhaps being TRBD1 or TRBD2 (5 bases each). Looked up from germline, CDR1 is MGHDK and CDR2 is SYGVNS. This CDR3 is 11 amino acids long. Trimming left V 4 bases short and J 9 bases short, with 7 bases between. The CDR3 coding sequence is TGTGCCAGCAGTGCTGGGGGCATTCAGTACTTC. The encoded protein is CASSAGGIQYF.

This clonotype was seen ten or more times. The CDR3 spells CASSLMRGSRNTGELFF. CDR3 nucleotides: TGTGCCAGCAGTTTAATGCGGGGTAGTCGGAACACCGGGGAGCTGTTTTTT. V gene TRBV12-3 or TRBV12-4 combines with J gene TRBJ2-2, with a possible D match to TRBD2 (6 bases). Trimming left V 2 bases short and J 1 base short, with 14 bases between. CDR3 length: 17 amino acids.

This clonotype was counted at least ten times. The rearrangement links TRBV6-2 or TRBV6-3 to TRBJ1-2; TRBD1 matches at 7 bases. The junction had 4 bases not matched to a gene; V was cut back by 2 bases and J by 4 bases. From germline, CDR1 is MNHEY and CDR2 SVGEGT. The length of the CDR3 is 14 residues. CDR3 amino acids: CASSYPDRPYGYTF. Here the CDR3 DNA reads TGTGCCAGCAGTTACCCGGACAGGCCCTATGGCTACACCTTC.

This clonotype appeared many times. The chain employs TRBV7-2 and TRBJ1-2, with D perhaps matching TRBD1 (5 bases). CDR1 and CDR2 (germline): SGHTA, FQGNSA. Trimming removed 6 bases at V and 1 base at J, with 9 bases between. The CDR3 contains 13 residues. The DNA for the CDR3 is TGTGCCAGCAGTCGACAGCGTAACTATGGCTACACCTTC. Residues: CASSRQRNYGYTF.

There are many counts of this clonotype. This chain uses TRBV6-2 or TRBV6-3 with TRBJ1-2; TRBD1 might be the D (5 bases). CDR3 length equals 12 residues. V was clipped by 6 bases and J by 4 bases, with 9 bases between them. Germline-derived CDR1 and CDR2 are MNHEY and SVGEGT. CDR3 DNA: TGTGCCAGCAGGATCACAGGCTATGGCTACACCTTC. Amino acid sequence: CASRITGYGYTF.

There are many counts of this clonotype. This chain links TRBV27 with TRBJ1-2, with a weak D call TRBD1 (5 bases). CDR1 and CDR2 (germline): MNHEY, SMNVEV (reference sequence). The V gene lost 3 bases and the J gene lost 4 bases, with 12 bases spanning the gap. CDR3 size: 14 residues. In DNA form, the CDR3 reads TGTGCCAGCAGTTTTTCAGACAGTTCCTATGGCTACACCTTC. Protein product: CASSFSDSSYGYTF.

This clonotype was seen many times. This chain joins TRBV7-3 and TRBJ2-5; no reliable D call. With 4 bases removed from V and 4 bases from J, the gap between germline ends came to 16 bases. CDR3 length: 15 residues. Germline V lookup: CDR1 SGHTA, CDR2 FQGTGA. The CDR3 sequence: CASSSDGRPGETQYF. The CDR3 bases are TGTGCCAGCAGCTCCGATGGACGGCCCGGAGAGACCCAGTACTTC.

The sample holds a few counts of this clonotype. The CDR3 region is CASSRLSHEQYF. CDR3 coding DNA: TGTGCCAGCAGCCGACTGTCCCACGAGCAGTACTTC. This chain links TRBV3-1 with TRBJ2-7; no clear D gene. V dropped 4 bases and J dropped 5 bases, with 9 bases sitting between them. The CDR3 consists of 12 residues. Germline V gene data show CDR1 as LGHDT and CDR2 as YNNKEL (reference sequence).

This clonotype was counted ten times or more. The chain is built from TRBV6-1 and TRBJ2-7; D unclear. V dropped 5 bases and J dropped 8 bases, with 16 bases sitting between them. CDR1 is MNHNS and CDR2 is SASEGT in the germline V gene. CDR3 size: 13 residues. The CDR3 bases are TGTGCCAGCAGTCCCAACCTGGGAAGGCAGCAGTACTTC. Residues: CASSPNLGRQQYF.

This clonotype turned up a few times. This sequence joins TRBV6-4 and TRBJ1-3; 11 bases are a match to TRBD1. V shed 10 bases, J shed 4 bases, and the junction held 24 bases outside the gene matches. The CDR3 length is 20 residues. Germline V gene sequence: CDR1 MRHNA, CDR2 SNTAGT. DNA for the CDR3: TGTGCCACCCAGCCACCCCCACGAATACTGGGACAGGGGGACGGAAACACCATATATTTT. Protein product: CATQPPPRILGQGDGNTIYF.

Comment on this clonotype: This may be a read error: a much more frequent sequence differs by one nucleotide. V and J are TRBV6-1 and TRBJ2-7, with D unresolved. The CDR3 runs to 13 residues. Germline loops: CDR1 MNHNS, CDR2 SASEGT. Trimming shortened V by 4 bases and J by 0 bases, and 7 bases separated the two germline ends. CDR3 loop: CASSGAGSYEQYF. CDR3 bases: TGTGCCAGCAGTGGGGCAGGCTCCTACGAGCAGTACTTC.

The table lists this clonotype with many counts. The genes are TRBV15 and TRBJ2-7, with a tentative D call TRBD2 (5 bases). In germline, CDR1 is LNHNV, CDR2 YYDKDF (reference sequence). The V end was cut by 1 base, the J end by 4 bases, with 11 bases between. The CDR3 consists of 14 residues. The CDR3 DNA is TGTGCCACCAGCAGAGTTCGGGGATATTACGAGCAGTACTTC. It codes for CATSRVRGYYEQYF.

This clonotype showed up many times. The chain joins TRBV29-1 to TRBJ2-5; D call uncertain. Germline-derived CDR1 and CDR2 are SQVTM and ANQGSEA. The CDR3 runs 11 residues. Trimming cost V 7 bases and J 5 bases, with 11 bases left between them. In DNA form, the CDR3 reads TGCAGCGGTAGGGTTTTGGAGACCCAGTACTTC. Its protein is CSGRVLETQYF.

DNA of the CDR3: TGTGCCAGCAGTGAAGCGTACAGGTCAAGCTCCTACGAGCAGTACTTC. Translating it yields CASSEAYRSSSYEQYF. The chain carries TRBV6-1 and TRBJ2-7; a weak D match, TRBD1 (5 bases). With 0 bases removed from V and 0 bases from J, the gap between germline ends came to 12 bases. Germline V CDR1 and CDR2: MNHNS, SASEGT. CDR3 length: 16 amino acids.

This clonotype was observed many times. The chain combines TRBV12-5 with TRBJ1-1, with D unresolved. The CDR3 sequence is 15 residues long. Trimming pared 7 bases from V and 1 base from J, leaving 16 bases between. From germline, CDR1 is LGHNT and CDR2 FRNRAP. The CDR3 sequence is CASASPTSSNTEAFF. CDR3 in DNA: TGTGCTAGTGCCTCACCGACATCTTCGAACACTGAAGCTTTCTTT. The whole variable domain, filled in from reference TRBV12-5 and TRBJ1-1, reads DARVTQTPRHKVTEMGQEVTMRCQPILGHNTVFWYRQTMMQGLELLAYFRNRAPLDDSGMPKDRFSAEMPDATLATLKIQPSEPRDSAVYFCASASPTSSNTEAFFGQGTRLTVV.

This clonotype was picked up many times. The V call is TRBV7-3, the J call TRBJ1-2; 9 bases fit TRBD1. The CDR3 runs 13 residues. With V trimmed by 5 bases and J by 7 bases, 5 bases remained unmatched. Per the germline V gene, CDR1 is SGHTA and CDR2 is FQGTGA. The CDR3, as DNA: TGTGCCAGCAGCCGGGACAGGGCGGCTGGCTACACCTTC. Translating it yields CASSRDRAAGYTF.

V is TRBV6-2 or TRBV6-3 and J is TRBJ1-1, with D possibly matching TRBD1 (6 bases). This CDR3 is built from 17 residues. V shed 5 bases and J shed 5 bases, with 24 bases lying between them. Germline V gene lookup returns CDR1 MNHEY and CDR2 SVGEGT. CDR3 residues: CASSLDVGLGDTTEAFF. In DNA form, the CDR3 reads TGTGCCAGCAGTCTGGACGTGGGCTTGGGGGACACTACTGAAGCTTTCTTT.